This record concerns one TCR beta chain sequence. The sample comes from a study of T cell changes during pregnancy in multiple sclerosis. Sequencing used immunoSEQ multiplex PCR; TCRdb keeps in-frame clones, though not all of them. The data contain more than 35,000 clones, around nine tenths of them singletons. The sequence derives from a female donor with multiple sclerosis, enrolled in a pregnancy study. The sample in question was CD8+ T cells from peripheral blood mononuclear cells, obtained in the third trimester of pregnancy.

The CDR3 DNA is TGTGCCAGTAGTGCCACAGGGGGCCTAAGCTATGGCTACACCTTC. Residues: CASSATGGLSYGYTF. V gene TRBV19 combines with J gene TRBJ1-2, with 9 positions matching TRBD1. Germline V gene data show CDR1 as LNHDA and CDR2 as SQIVND (reference sequence). The junction had 8 bases not matched to a gene; V was cut back by 5 bases and J by 4 bases. The CDR3 spans 15 residues.